This is a list of T cell receptor beta chains from one sample in a study of T cells in tuberculosis. The assay was immunoSEQ multiplex PCR, and TCRdb's table has in-frame clones only and misses some. The data hold about 23,000 clones, with less than 98% observed a single time. Sequencing input: PBMCs. All receptors derive from a donor aged 10-35 years with latent tuberculosis or without tuberculosis infection. Both conserved end residues are trimmed from each CDR3. Not every row has a clone size; where given, it reads once, few, many or a size class.

once | TRBV30 | AWRFWDRGLSEAF
once | TRBV9 | ASASGTGGNYGYT
- | TRBV10-3 | AIGDYYNEQF
- | TRBV28 | ASSPGTGADEQY
- | TRBV27 | ASRNPGLADTQY
- | TRBV5-1 | ASSFNILYGGELF
- | TRBV5-1 | ASSLGRKETQY
- | TRBV27 | ASSLSGRGRVYGYT
- | TRBV5-1 | ASSLDGSGSGSEQF
- | TRBV2 | ASLPRTGPDEAF